A single sample gave rise to the 21 T cell receptor beta chains below, sequenced in a study of shared clonotypes between healthy human individuals. Clones were sequenced by immunoSEQ multiplex PCR, and TCRdb holds only the in-frame ones, with some missing. In the table there are 300,000 to 400,000 clones, more than 60% of which are singletons. Sequencing used memory CD4+ T cells sorted from blood. Subset of the sample: CD45RA-negative fraction. The receptors here all came from a man aged 25-45 years in good health.

This chain connects TRBV6-6 to TRBJ2-4; 8 positions match TRBD1. The CDR3 is 16 amino acids. J was trimmed by 0 bases and V by 6 bases; bases with no gene match: 7. Germline CDR1 is MNHNY and CDR2 is SVGAGI (reference sequence). The CDR3 DNA reads as TGTGCCAGCAGCAGACAGGGGAATGGAGCCAAAAACATTCAGTACTTC. Translation gives CASSRQGNGAKNIQYF.

V is TRBV6-6 and J is TRBJ2-7; TRBD2 agrees at 10 bases. V was pared by 10 bases and J by 5 bases, with 8 bases of the junction left unmatched. The CDR3 is 13 residues long. Germline-derived CDR1 and CDR2 are MNHNY and SVGAGI (reference sequence). The chain's CDR3 is CATRPSGSNEQYF. The CDR3 bases are TGTGCCACCCGTCCTAGCGGGAGTAACGAGCAGTACTTC.

Concerning this clone itself: This may stem from a read error, because a much larger clone lies one nucleotide away. The gene calls are TRBV14 and TRBJ1-1; D call uncertain. This CDR3 has 11 residues. V gave up 4 bases and J gave up 0 bases, with 0 bases separating them. Per germline, CDR1 SGHDN and CDR2 FVKESK. This CDR3 reads CASSLNTEAFF. The CDR3 coding sequence is TGTGCCAGCAGCCTGAACACTGAAGCTTTCTTT.

This clone showed up many times. The rearrangement links TRBV7-8 to TRBJ2-5, with a possible D match to TRBD1 (7 bases). The V end was cut by 5 bases, the J end by 4 bases, with 17 bases between. The CDR3 consists of 15 residues. Germline V gene sequence: CDR1 SGHVS, CDR2 FQNEAQ. The CDR3 protein is CASSQGGLPGETQYF. The CDR3 DNA is TGTGCCAGCAGCCAGGGGGGACTGCCGGGAGAGACCCAGTACTTC.

This clone was seen a handful of times. J is TRBJ2-7 and V is TRBV9; D is possibly TRBD2 (6 bases). Trimming pared 0 bases from V and 7 bases from J, leaving 17 bases between. Germline V gives CDR1 SGDLS, CDR2 YYNGEE. The CDR3 consists of 15 residues. CDR3 sequence reads: CASSVVGLATDEQYF. The CDR3 nucleotides are TGTGCCAGCAGCGTAGTAGGCCTAGCGACTGATGAGCAGTACTTC.

This clone was counted once. The J gene is TRBJ2-5, the V gene TRBV7-9, with D possibly matching TRBD2 (7 bases). Germline assignment: CDR1 SEHNR and CDR2 FQNEAQ (reference sequence). Trimming shortened V by 6 bases and J by 4 bases, and 21 bases separated the two germline ends. The CDR3 length is 16 residues. CDR3 amino acids: CASRILGGGPRETQYF. CDR3 nucleotide sequence: TGTGCCAGCAGGATCCTAGGGGGAGGGCCGCGAGAGACCCAGTACTTC.

This clone turned up a few times. V is TRBV4-1 and J is TRBJ1-1; no reliable D call. This CDR3 comprises 15 residues. Germline V gives CDR1 MGHRA, CDR2 YSYEKL. The V gene lost 3 bases and the J gene lost 6 bases, with 17 bases spanning the gap. CDR3 DNA: TGCGCCAGCAGCCATCCAGGCCGAGAAGGCGCTGAAGCTTTCTTT. It codes for CASSHPGREGAEAFF.

This clone was counted between two and nine times. The gene calls are TRBV28 and TRBJ1-5; D is unresolved. Germline V gene data show CDR1 as MDHEN and CDR2 as SYDVKM. The CDR3 contains 9 residues. The CDR3 nucleotides are TGTGTCGCGGGGCAGCCCCAGCATTTT. Its translation: CVAGQPQHF.

The chain has TRBV11-2 and TRBJ2-1, with TRBD2 matching over 11 bases. CDR1 and CDR2 (germline): SGHAT, FQNNGV. With V trimmed by 5 bases and J by 4 bases, 4 bases remained unmatched. CDR3 length equals 15 residues. CDR3 DNA: TGTGCCAGCAGCCCGACTAGCGGGGTATACAATGAGCAGTTCTTC. Protein: CASSPTSGVYNEQFF.

The CDR3 nucleotides read TGTGCCAGCAGTGTGAGGGGATCGGATACGCAGTATTTT. Translating it yields CASSVRGSDTQYF. The genes are TRBV28 and TRBJ2-3; either TRBD1 or TRBD2 may fit D (5 bases each). The germline gives CDR1 MDHEN, CDR2 SYDVKM. Trimming shortened V by 5 bases and J by 6 bases, and 12 bases separated the two germline ends. The CDR3 has 13 amino acids.

This chain links TRBV9 with TRBJ2-2, with a tentative D call TRBD1 (6 bases). CDR1 and CDR2 (germline): SGDLS, YYNGEE. This CDR3 has 15 residues. V lost 2 bases to trimming and J lost 4 bases, with 12 bases between them. The CDR3 DNA reads TGTGCCAGCAGCGTCAGGGGCAAAATCACCGGGGAGCTGTTTTTT. This gives the protein CASSVRGKITGELFF. The full variable domain, completed using reference TRBV9 and TRBJ2-2, is DSGVTQTPKHLITATGQRVTLRCSPRSGDLSVYWYQQSLDQGLQFLIQYYNGEERAKGNILERFSAQQFPDLHSELNLSSLELGDSALYFCASSVRGKITGELFFGEGSRLTVL.

There are a few counts of this clone. Other DNA variants within this sample encode the same CDR3. V and J are TRBV5-1 and TRBJ1-1; no clear D gene. The V gene lost 0 bases and the J gene lost 1 base, with 4 bases spanning the gap. CDR1 SGHRS and CDR2 YFSETQ come from the germline V gene. The CDR3 consists of 13 residues. CDR3 sequence (DNA): TGCGCCAGCAGCTTGGACCCGAACACTGAAGCTTTCTTT. Encoded protein: CASSLDPNTEAFF. The whole variable domain, filled in from reference TRBV5-1 and TRBJ1-1, reads KAGVTQTPRYLIKTRGQQVTLSCSPISGHRSVSWYQQTPGQGLQFLFEYFSETQRNKGNFPGRFSGRQFSNSRSEMNVSTLELGDSALYLCASSLDPNTEAFFGQGTRLTVV.

V is TRBV5-5 and J is TRBJ2-5, with D possibly TRBD1 on 5 matching bases. Germline V gene lookup returns CDR1 SGHKS and CDR2 YYEKEE (reference sequence). Trimming took 2 bases from V and 5 from J, leaving 13 bases between them. The CDR3 has 14 residues. DNA of the CDR3: TGTGCCAGCAGCTTATTAACCAGGGTCGAGACCCAGTACTTC. Its protein product is CASSLLTRVETQYF.

V and J are TRBV5-6 and TRBJ1-1; D unresolved. This CDR3 is built from 15 residues. Trimming left V 1 base short and J 0 bases short, with 10 bases between. Germline loops: CDR1 SGHDT, CDR2 YYEEEE. Written as DNA, the CDR3 is TGTGCCAGCAGCTTGAGGGAAAGGGTGAACACTGAAGCTTTCTTT. It yields the protein CASSLRERVNTEAFF.

The chain joins TRBV9 to TRBJ2-1; D tentatively reads TRBD1 or TRBD2 (5 bases each). From germline, CDR1 is SGDLS and CDR2 YYNGEE. The ends were cut back, 4 bases at V and 0 bases at J, with 11 bases in the middle. The CDR3 is 15 residues long. CDR3 DNA sequence: TGTGCCAGCAGCCCGAGGGGACCCTCCTACAATGAGCAGTTCTTC. It is translated as CASSPRGPSYNEQFF.

In this sample, this clone turned up a few times. V usage is TRBV18 and J usage is TRBJ1-5; no clear D. The germline V gene has CDR1 KGHSH and CDR2 LQKENI. Trimming left V 6 bases short and J 2 bases short, with 14 bases between. This CDR3 contains 15 residues. This chain's CDR3 is CASSPDGLGNQPQHF. In DNA form, the CDR3 reads TGTGCCAGCTCCCCGGATGGGTTGGGCAATCAGCCCCAGCATTTT.

This chain links TRBV18 with TRBJ1-2; D is undetermined. The CDR3 loop spans 15 amino acids. Germline V gene sequence: CDR1 KGHSH, CDR2 LQKENI. V dropped 1 base and J dropped 7 bases, with 16 bases sitting between them. CDR3 protein: CASSPQLGHTGGYTF. The CDR3, as DNA: TGTGCCAGCTCACCACAACTAGGGCACACGGGTGGCTACACCTTC. The entire variable domain, with the rest obtained from reference TRBV18 and TRBJ1-2, is as follows: NAGVMQNPRHLVRRRGQEARLRCSPMKGHSHVYWYRQLPEEGLKFMVYLQKENIIDESGMPKERFSAEFPKEGPSILRIQQVVRGDSAAYFCASSPQLGHTGGYTFGSGTRLTVV.

CDR3 protein: CASRADRAGNQPQHF. CDR3 bases: TGTGCCAGCAGAGCTGACAGGGCGGGCAATCAGCCCCAGCATTTT. The rearrangement joins TRBV2 to TRBJ1-5, with 7 bases aligning to TRBD1. Germline V lookup: CDR1 SNHLY, CDR2 FYNNEI. Trimming cost V 6 bases and J 2 bases; bases outside gene matches: 7. CDR3 length equals 15 residues.

This chain connects TRBV27 to TRBJ2-6; 11 bases fit TRBD1. Germline V gene data show CDR1 as MNHEY and CDR2 as SMNVEV (reference sequence). This CDR3 spans 19 amino acids. Unmatched junction bases numbered 9, after V lost 3 bases and J lost 2 bases. The chain's CDR3 is CASSFEDRGLSAGANVLTF. In DNA, the CDR3 is TGTGCCAGCAGTTTTGAGGACAGGGGGCTATCGGCTGGGGCCAACGTCCTGACTTTC.

The chain has TRBV2 and TRBJ2-5; 13 bases map to TRBD2. V shed 4 bases, J shed 3 bases, and the junction held 2 bases outside the gene matches. This CDR3 region has 15 residues. Germline assignment: CDR1 SNHLY and CDR2 FYNNEI. As DNA, the CDR3 is TGTGCCAGCAGTGGCGGGACTAGCGGGGAAGAGACCCAGTACTTC. It yields the protein CASSGGTSGEETQYF.

The V call is TRBV7-9, the J call TRBJ1-3, with D possibly TRBD1 on 5 matching bases. Trimming removed 9 bases at V and 4 bases at J, with 19 bases between. The germline V gene encodes CDR1 SEHNR and CDR2 FQNEAQ (reference sequence). The CDR3 length is 15 residues. CDR3 residues: CASGWGQLSGNTIYF. The DNA for the CDR3 is TGTGCCAGTGGGTGGGGCCAGCTATCAGGAAACACCATATATTTT.